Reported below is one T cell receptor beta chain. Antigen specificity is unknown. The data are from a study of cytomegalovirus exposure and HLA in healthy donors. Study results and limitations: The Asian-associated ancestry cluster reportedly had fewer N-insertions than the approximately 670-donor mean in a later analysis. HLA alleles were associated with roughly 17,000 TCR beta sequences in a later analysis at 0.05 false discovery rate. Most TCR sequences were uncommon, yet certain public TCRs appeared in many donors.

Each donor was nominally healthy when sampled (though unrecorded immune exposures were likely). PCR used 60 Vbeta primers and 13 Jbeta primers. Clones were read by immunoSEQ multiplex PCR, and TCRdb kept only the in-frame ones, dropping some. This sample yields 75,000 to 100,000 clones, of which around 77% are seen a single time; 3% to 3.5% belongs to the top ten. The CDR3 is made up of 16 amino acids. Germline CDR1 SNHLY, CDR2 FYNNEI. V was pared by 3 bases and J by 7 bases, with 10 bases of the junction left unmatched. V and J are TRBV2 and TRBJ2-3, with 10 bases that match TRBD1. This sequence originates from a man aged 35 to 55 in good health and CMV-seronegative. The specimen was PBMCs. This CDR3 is CASSERTGGLTNTQYF. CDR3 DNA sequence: TGTGCCAGCAGTGAGAGGACAGGGGGTCTTACAAATACGCAGTATTTT.